This T cell receptor (beta chain) was observed in a study of T cells after yellow fever vaccination. Study-level findings and limits: Post-booster samples contained most primary-vaccination clones (around 95% CD4, less than 90% CD8).

TCRdb re-called the 5' RACE reads through MiXCR, storing one row per CDR3 protein. The sample holds 100,000 to 150,000 distinct CDR3 sequences, approximately 7% seen once. This clonotype was seen ten or more times. Its antigen is unidentified. The V gene lost 4 bases and the J gene lost 0 bases, with 7 bases spanning the gap. The length of the CDR3 is 14 residues. The germline gives CDR1 SGHTA, CDR2 FQGNSA. The clonotype comes from a man between 18 and 29 years old who received the YFV17D yellow fever vaccine. The specimen was CD4+ T cells sorted from PBMCs, collected roughly 10 days after the first yellow fever vaccination. V gene TRBV7-2 combines with J gene TRBJ1-5, with D uncertain. DNA for the CDR3: TGTGCCAGCAGCTCCCAGTTTAGCAATCAGCCCCAGCATTTT. Translating it yields CASSSQFSNQPQHF.